This T cell receptor (beta chain) was observed in a study of siplizumab effects on memory and regulatory T cells (dated by TCRdb to between 2017 and 2020). As for the study more broadly: The study looked at the effect of siplizumab, an anti-CD2 antibody, on alloreactive T-cell subsets in allogeneic mixed lymphocyte reactions made from human PBMCs. General study outcomes and caveats: Compared with memory T cells, unstimulated naive T cells appeared more diverse, and naive cells seemed to make a substantial contribution to the alloresponse. No functional confirmation was obtained for the suppressive function of proliferating Tregs from siplizumab cultures. A naive or memory phenotype could not be assigned to roughly 80-95% of proliferating CD4+ or CD8+ clones. Because sequences below about 10^-5 frequency were poorly captured, only a minor fraction of alloreactive clones could be mapped to unstimulated subsets. Siplizumab significantly reduced the cumulative frequency of alloreactive sequences traceable to unstimulated CD4+ memory T cells. Of the alloreactive CD4+ clones that could be mapped, the Treg-derived share averaged 68.8% with siplizumab compared with 25% to 30% in control reactions.

The library was obtained by the immunoSEQ multiplex PCR assay. Each sample had roughly 90,000 TCR templates assayed by the deep sequencing platform. Genomic DNA extracted from sorted T cells was used for TCRbeta CDR3 sequencing. The study's own analysis went as follows. Clonal analysis of TCRbeta CDR3 data was done in the R programming language. Alloreactive CD4+ and CD8+ clones were defined by comparing unstimulated samples with post-reaction CFSE-low samples. Alloreactive CD4+ clones were assigned to regulatory or non-regulatory origin by matching sequences to sorted unstimulated Treg and non-Treg repertoires. TCRdb mirrors the immuneACCESS table, restricted to in-frame sequences. Some clones are absent from its copies; in checked studies, under half trace to an unresolved V gene, and the reason for the others is unknown. Clone size and V and J calls were adopted from that table, with D and trimming inferred from the DNA. The table for this sample lists 85,000 to 90,000 clones; about 90% of them were counted only once. The top ten clonotypes cover roughly 15% of the sample.

Sorted unstimulated T cells, along with proliferating T cells recovered from mixed lymphocyte reactions, underwent TCRbeta CDR3 sequencing. Fresh whole blood from approximately ten HLA-typed healthy donors was used to isolate PBMCs. Details on this clone: Its antigen is currently not known. Per-nucleotide qualities are absent, and no much larger clonotype sits a single base away.

The germline V gene gives CDR1 as SNHLY and CDR2 as FYNNEI. V is cut by 6 bases and J by 3 bases, and the space between the germline ends is 15 bases. Measured from the cysteine to the phenylalanine, the CDR3 is 14 residues long. The only DNA kept is the CDR3, 42 bases in frame from the first base. Sequencing was performed on CD4+ T cells sorted from blood. Rearrangement joined TRBV2 to TRBJ2-7; the D gene assignment is ambiguous. The clonotype comes from a human donor in good health. CDR3 sequence: CASSPAGPLYEQYF. The nucleotides read TGTGCCAGCAGCCCAGCCGGACCCCTCTACGAGCAGTACTTC. Supplemented by the reference TRBV2 and TRBJ2-7 proteins around the CDR3, the complete variable domain is EPEVTQTPSHQVTQMGQEVILRCVPISNHLYFYWYRQILGQKVEFLVSFYNNEISEKSEIFDDQFSVERPDGSNFTLKIRSTKLEDSAMYFCASSPAGPLYEQYFGPGTRLTVT.